This T cell receptor (beta chain) was captured in a study of shared clonotypes between healthy human individuals (TCRdb year 2020). Turning to the overall study: The cohort included a few men and two women between 18 and 49 years of age. The study deeply sequenced blood TCR repertoires of five healthy adults to estimate repertoire size and the extent of clonotype sharing between individuals. Different laboratories and diverse techniques were used to prepare libraries and sequence TCR repertoires, to increase sequencing depth and limit assay-specific biases. Per donor, leukapheresis produced somewhere between about 0.94 and 8.9 billion PBMCs. For each donor, CD4 naive and CD4 memory were each given three plates, CD8 naive was given two plates, and CD8 memory was given one plate.

General conclusions and limits of the study: Higher generation probabilities were observed for clonotypes shared by all four sorted-subset donors than for non-shared clonotypes. Pairwise subsampling indicated that sequencing depth was expected to affect the degree of clonotype sharing among donors. Across four donors, 4.5% to 6.5% of naive CD4, around 3.3% of naive CD8, around 2.5% of memory CD4, and approximately 0.4% of memory CD8 clonotypes were shared. Because the study included only a small number of donors, the genetic and exposure-history diversity represented was limited. Rarefaction of sorted-subset datasets indicated incomplete sequencing despite the large sequencing depth. Only blood was sampled, and tissue TCR repertoires likely differ from those in blood. Larger estimated clonotype richness was generally found for naive subsets than for memory subsets.

Donors were healthy HIV-negative adults with no recently reported acute infections or vaccinations. Only Caucasian adults living in Nashville, Tennessee, USA were represented among the donors. CD4+ T cells were enriched through magnetic negative selection, after which naive cells were positively selected on CD45RA and the remaining negative fraction served as the memory subset. After blood collection by leukapheresis, PBMCs were isolated using Ficoll-Histopaque density gradient centrifugation and then cryopreserved in the vapor phase of liquid nitrogen. Analytical flow cytometry was used to check the purity and quantity of every magnetically sorted T cell population. Genomic DNA was isolated from every sorted fraction and measured by UV absorbance on a Nanodrop 2000c. V gives up 0 bases and J gives up 4 bases, and the segment between their germline ends measures 9 bases. Reading the germline V gene gives CDR1 SGHTA and CDR2 FQGTGA. Including the terminal cysteine and phenylalanine, the CDR3 comprises 14 residues. The read is trimmed to its CDR3 DNA, 42 bases read in frame from base 1.

Using the deep immunoSEQ assay, TCR CDR3 regions were amplified from genomic DNA by multiplex PCR. Extracted genomic DNA from each cell subset was distributed evenly across all wells of several immunoSEQ 96-well plates, and each plate was treated as a replicate. Each replicate PCR for sorted subsets received approximately 200 ng genomic DNA, equal to about 29,000 T cell genomes. Purified libraries were measured with a Qubit 3.0 fluorometer, size-checked on a Bioanalyzer 2100, and measured again with the KAPA Library Quantification kit. Each immunoSEQ 96-well plate was sequenced on its own single-read 150-cycle Illumina NextSeq 550 flow cell. Regarding the original processing steps: Because the immunoSEQ output held only junctional sequences and lacked quality scores, the filtering could not match the filtering applied to full-length reads. To assign V/J genes and CDR3, sequences were annotated using PyIR, a Python wrapper for IgBLAST v1.9, with IMGT germline references. Reads with weak V/J assignments (E-value above 1e-6), missing CDR3, stop codons, out-of-frame junctions, or ambiguous translated residues were removed. V3J clonotypes were defined as sequences sharing the same inferred V gene, J gene, and CDR3 amino acid sequence. The percentage overlap between two repertoires was calculated by dividing the number of shared unique clonotypes by the size of the smaller repertoire. RTK rarefaction, the Chao1 estimator, and Recon v2.1 estimates of unobserved clonotypes were used to assess repertoire richness. For all TCRbeta clonotypes obtained by the gDNA method from a few donors, generation probabilities were computed with OLGA. TCRdb stores this immuneACCESS table with in-frame sequences only. Part of the clones is absent; in the studies checked, under half of the shortfall reflects unresolved V genes, and no reason is known for the rest. V, J and clone size derive from that table, while D and trimming were established from the DNA sequence. This sample lists some 2,500,000 clones; 80% to 95% were detected once. 0.36% of the sample belongs to the ten largest clones.

This clone turned up a few times. Its binding antigen is unknown. Base qualities were left out, and no much larger clone turns up one base away. Other DNA sequences in this specimen translate into the identical CDR3. Sequencing was performed on naive CD4+ T cells from PBMCs. The cell subset or site label on this specimen signifies: CD45RA+ positively selected. The V gene is TRBV7-3 and the J gene is TRBJ1-1; TRBD1 is possibly the D segment (6 matching bases). This TCR came from a man between 18 and 29 years old in good health. Some clones in this sample may be carry-over from other donors' samples. At the DNA level, the sequence is TGTGCCAGCAGCTTAACGGCAGGGGTCACTGAAGCTTTCTTT. Its protein is CASSLTAGVTEAFF.